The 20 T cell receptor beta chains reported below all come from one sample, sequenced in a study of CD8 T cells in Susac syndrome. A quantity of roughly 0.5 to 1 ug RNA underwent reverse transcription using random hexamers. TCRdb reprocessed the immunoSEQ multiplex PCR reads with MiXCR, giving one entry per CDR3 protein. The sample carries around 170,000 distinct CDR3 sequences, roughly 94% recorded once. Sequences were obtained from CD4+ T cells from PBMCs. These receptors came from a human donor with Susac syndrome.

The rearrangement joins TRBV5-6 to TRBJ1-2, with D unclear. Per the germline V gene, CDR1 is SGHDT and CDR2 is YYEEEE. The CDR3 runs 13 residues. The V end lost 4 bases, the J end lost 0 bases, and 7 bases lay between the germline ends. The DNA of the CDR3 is TGTGCCAGCAGCCAACCAGCTAACTATGGCTACACCTTC. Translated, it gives CASSQPANYGYTF.

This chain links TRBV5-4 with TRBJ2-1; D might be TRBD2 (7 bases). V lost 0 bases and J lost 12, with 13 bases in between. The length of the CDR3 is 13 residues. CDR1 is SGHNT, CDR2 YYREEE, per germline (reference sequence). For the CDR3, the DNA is TGTGCCAGCAGCTTGGACCGCGGGGGCCTGCAGTTCTTC. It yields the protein CASSLDRGGLQFF.

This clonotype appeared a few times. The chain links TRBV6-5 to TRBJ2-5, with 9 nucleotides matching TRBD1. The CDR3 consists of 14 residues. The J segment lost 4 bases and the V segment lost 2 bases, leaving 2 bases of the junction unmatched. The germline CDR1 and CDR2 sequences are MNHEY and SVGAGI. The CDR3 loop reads CASSYKDRGETQYF. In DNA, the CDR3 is TGTGCCAGCAGTTACAAGGACAGGGGAGAGACCCAGTACTTC.

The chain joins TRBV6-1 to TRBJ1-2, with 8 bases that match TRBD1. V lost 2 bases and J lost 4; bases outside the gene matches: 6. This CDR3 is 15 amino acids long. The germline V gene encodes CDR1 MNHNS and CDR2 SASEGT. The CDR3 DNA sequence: TGTGCCAGCAGTGAATTAGGGACAGGTCCCTATGGCTACACCTTC. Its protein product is CASSELGTGPYGYTF.

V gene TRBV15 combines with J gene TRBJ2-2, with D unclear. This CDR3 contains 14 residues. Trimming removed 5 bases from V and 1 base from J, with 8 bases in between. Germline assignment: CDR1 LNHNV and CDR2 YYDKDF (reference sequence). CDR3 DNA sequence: TGTGCCACCAGCGACTGGAAGAACACCGGGGAGCTGTTTTTT. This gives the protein CATSDWKNTGELFF.

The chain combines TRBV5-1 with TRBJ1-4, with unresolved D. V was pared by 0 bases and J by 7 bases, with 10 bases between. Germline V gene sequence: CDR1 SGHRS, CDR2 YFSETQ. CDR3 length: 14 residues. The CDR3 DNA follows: TGCGCCAGCAGCTTGGACAGCCCCAGTGAAAAACTGTTTTTT. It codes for CASSLDSPSEKLFF.

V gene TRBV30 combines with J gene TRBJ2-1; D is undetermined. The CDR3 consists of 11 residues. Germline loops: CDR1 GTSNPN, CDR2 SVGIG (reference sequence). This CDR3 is CFGETYNEQFF. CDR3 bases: TGTTTTGGTGAGACCTACAATGAGCAGTTCTTC. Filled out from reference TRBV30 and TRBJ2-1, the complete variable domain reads SQTIHQWPATLVQPVGSPLSLECTVEGTSNPNLYWYRQAAGRGLQLLFYSVGIGQISSEVPQNLSASRPQDRQFILSSKKLLLSDSGFYLCFGETYNEQFFGPGTRLTVL.

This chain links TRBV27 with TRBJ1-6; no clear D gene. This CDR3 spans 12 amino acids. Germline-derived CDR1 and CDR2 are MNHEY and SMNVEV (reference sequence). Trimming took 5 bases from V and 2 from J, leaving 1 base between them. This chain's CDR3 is CASSPYNSPLHF. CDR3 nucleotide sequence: TGTGCCAGCAGTCCCTATAATTCACCCCTCCACTTT.

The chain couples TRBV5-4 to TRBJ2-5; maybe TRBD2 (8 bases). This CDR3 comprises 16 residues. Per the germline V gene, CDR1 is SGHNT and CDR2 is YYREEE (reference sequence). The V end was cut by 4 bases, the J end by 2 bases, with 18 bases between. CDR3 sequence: CASSRAGAGGQETQYF. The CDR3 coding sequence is TGTGCCAGCAGCCGAGCGGGGGCAGGGGGGCAAGAGACCCAGTACTTC.

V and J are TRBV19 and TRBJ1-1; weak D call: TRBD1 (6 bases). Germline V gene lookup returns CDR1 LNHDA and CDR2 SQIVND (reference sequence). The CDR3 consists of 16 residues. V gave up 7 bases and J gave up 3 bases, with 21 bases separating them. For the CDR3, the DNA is TGTGCCAGTACCCCCCAGGTGGGGGGCTCGTACACTGAAGCTTTCTTT. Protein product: CASTPQVGGSYTEAFF.

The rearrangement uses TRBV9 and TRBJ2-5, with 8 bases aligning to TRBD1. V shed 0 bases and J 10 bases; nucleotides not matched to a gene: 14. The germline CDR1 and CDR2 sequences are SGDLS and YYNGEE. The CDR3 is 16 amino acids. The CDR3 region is CASSVAGDRPPGSQYF. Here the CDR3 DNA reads TGTGCCAGCAGCGTAGCTGGGGACAGGCCACCGGGGAGCCAGTACTTC.

The CDR3 reads CATSAGELAKNIQYF. CDR3 nucleotide sequence: TGTGCCACCAGTGCCGGGGAGCTAGCCAAAAACATTCAGTACTTC. The chain recombines TRBV24-1 with TRBJ2-4; TRBD2 might be the D (5 bases). Germline V gene lookup returns CDR1 KGHDR and CDR2 SFDVKD. Trimming shortened V by 5 bases and J by 0 bases, and 10 bases separated the two germline ends. The length of the CDR3 is 15 residues.

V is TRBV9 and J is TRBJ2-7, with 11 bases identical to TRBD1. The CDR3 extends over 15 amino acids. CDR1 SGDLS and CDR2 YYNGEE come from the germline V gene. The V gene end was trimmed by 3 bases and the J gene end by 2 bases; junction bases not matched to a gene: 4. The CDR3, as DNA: TGTGCCAGCAGCGCGGGACAGGGGGGTCCCTACGAGCAGTACTTC. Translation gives CASSAGQGGPYEQYF.

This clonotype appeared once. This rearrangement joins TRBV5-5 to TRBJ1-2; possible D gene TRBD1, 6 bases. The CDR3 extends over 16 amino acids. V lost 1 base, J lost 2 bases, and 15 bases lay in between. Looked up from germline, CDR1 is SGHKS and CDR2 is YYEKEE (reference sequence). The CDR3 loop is CASSLRPGALNYGYTF. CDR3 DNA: TGTGCCAGCAGCTTGAGACCAGGGGCCCTAAACTATGGCTACACCTTC.

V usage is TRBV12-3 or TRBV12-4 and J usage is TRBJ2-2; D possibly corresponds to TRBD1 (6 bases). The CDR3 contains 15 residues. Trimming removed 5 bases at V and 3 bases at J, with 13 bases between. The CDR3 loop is CASSAQGTYTGELFF. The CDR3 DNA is TGTGCCAGCAGTGCTCAGGGGACCTACACCGGGGAGCTGTTTTTT.

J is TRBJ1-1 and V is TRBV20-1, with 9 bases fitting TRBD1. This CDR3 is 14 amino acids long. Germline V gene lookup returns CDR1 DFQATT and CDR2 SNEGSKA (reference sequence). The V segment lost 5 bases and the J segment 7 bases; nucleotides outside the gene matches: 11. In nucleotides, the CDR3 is TGCAGTGCTGCCGGGACAGGGATATTGGGTGAAGCTTTCTTT. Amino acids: CSAAGTGILGEAFF.

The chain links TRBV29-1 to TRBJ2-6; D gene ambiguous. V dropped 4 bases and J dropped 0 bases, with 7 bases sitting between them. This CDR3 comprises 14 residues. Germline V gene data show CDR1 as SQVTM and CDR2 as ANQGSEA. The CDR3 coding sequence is TGCAGCGTTGTAGGCGTCTCTGGGGCCAACGTCCTGACTTTC. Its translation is CSVVGVSGANVLTF.

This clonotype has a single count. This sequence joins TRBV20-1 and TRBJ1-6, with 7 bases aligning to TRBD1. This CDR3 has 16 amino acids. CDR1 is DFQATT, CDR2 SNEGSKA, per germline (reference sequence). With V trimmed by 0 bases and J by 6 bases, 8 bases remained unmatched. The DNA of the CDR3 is TGCAGTGCTAGAGATTACAGGGGTGGTGGTAATTCACCCCTCCACTTT. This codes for CSARDYRGGGNSPLHF.

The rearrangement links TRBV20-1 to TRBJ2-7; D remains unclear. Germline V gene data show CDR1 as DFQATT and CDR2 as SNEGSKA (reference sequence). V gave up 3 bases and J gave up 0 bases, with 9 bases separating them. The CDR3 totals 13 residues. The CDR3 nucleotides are TGCAGTGCTAGGGCAGGTCCCTCCTACGAGCAGTACTTC. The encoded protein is CSARAGPSYEQYF.

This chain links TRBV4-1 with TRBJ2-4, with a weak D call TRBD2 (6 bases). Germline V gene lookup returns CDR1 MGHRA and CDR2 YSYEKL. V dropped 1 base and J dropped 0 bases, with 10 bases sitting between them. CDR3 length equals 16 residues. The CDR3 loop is CASSQGAGLAKNIQYF. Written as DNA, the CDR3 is TGCGCCAGCAGCCAAGGAGCGGGTCTAGCCAAAAACATTCAGTACTTC.